The clone carrying this T cell receptor beta chain was recorded at least ten times. Antigen: not known. Before being chosen for sequencing, patients had shown CD8+CD57+ cell expansion by flow cytometry. The blood sampling took place in patients who had so far received no therapy. This entry belongs to a study of CD8+CD57+ T cells in acquired aplastic anemia. Findings and caveats of the study: A set of 25 to 35 CD8+ CDR3 sequences was shared between patients and controls, and these sequences appeared highly expressed in patients.

Per germline, CDR1 SGDLS and CDR2 YYNGEE. The CDR3 consists of 14 residues. V dropped 3 bases and J dropped 6; count of bases not matched to a gene: 8. Profiling of TCR beta VDJ combinations and CDR3 sequences used genomic DNA as template. Via MiXCR, TCRdb re-called the reads, giving one row per CDR3 protein. The repertoire includes more than 150,000 distinct CDR3 sequences, around 50% of them detected once, and 10% to 15% sits in the top ten. The rearrangement uses TRBV9 and TRBJ1-2, with 7 bases aligning to TRBD1. This clonotype was obtained from a human donor with aplastic anemia. The sample comprised sorted CD4+, CD8+, or CD8+CD57+ T cells (not recorded which) from PBMCs. The CDR3 DNA reads as TGTGCCAGCAGCGCGACAGGGTATTTCGATGGCTACACCTTC. As protein: CASSATGYFDGYTF.